The T cell receptor (beta chain) under discussion was sequenced for a study of T-cell reconstitution after alpha-beta-depleted transplantation in children. Study-level findings and limits: T-cell counts and diversity were attributed mostly to newly produced T cells one year after transplant. It was reported that alpha-beta T cells came from several hundred expanded graft clones (about two months after transplant).

Germline assignment: CDR1 MNHEY and CDR2 SMNVEV (reference sequence). This CDR3 has 16 residues. The V and J ends lost 5 bases and 3 bases, in that order; junction bases with no gene match: 10. Unique molecular identifiers were incorporated during preparation of the TCRbeta library. TCRdb reprocessed the PCR reads with MiXCR, giving one entry per CDR3 protein. The sample yields some 260,000 distinct CDR3 sequences, around 25% seen once. About this clonotype itself: Its antigen is not known.

The source of this sequence is a female patient aged 2-10 years who had a stem cell transplant for congenital amegakaryocytic thrombocytopenia, so the T cells may come from the graft donor. This sequence joins TRBV27 and TRBJ1-2, with 9 nucleotides matching TRBD1. The sequences come from PBMCs, mostly from graft donor cells, collected 360 days after TCRalphabeta/CD19-depleted stem cell transplant. The CDR3 is CASSPHPGTGHYGYTF. The CDR3 region has the DNA TGTGCCAGCAGTCCCCACCCCGGGACAGGGCACTATGGCTACACCTTC.